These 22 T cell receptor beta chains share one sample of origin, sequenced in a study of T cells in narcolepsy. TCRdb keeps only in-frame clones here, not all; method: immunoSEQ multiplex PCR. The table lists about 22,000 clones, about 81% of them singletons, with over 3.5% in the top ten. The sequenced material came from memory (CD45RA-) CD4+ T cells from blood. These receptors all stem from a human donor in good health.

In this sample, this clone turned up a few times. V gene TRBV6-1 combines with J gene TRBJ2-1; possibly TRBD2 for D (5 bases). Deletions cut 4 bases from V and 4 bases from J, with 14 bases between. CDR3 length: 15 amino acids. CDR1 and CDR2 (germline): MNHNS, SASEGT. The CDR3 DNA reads TGTGCCAGCAGTGTCAGGACTTGGGGATACAATGAGCAGTTCTTC. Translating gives CASSVRTWGYNEQFF.

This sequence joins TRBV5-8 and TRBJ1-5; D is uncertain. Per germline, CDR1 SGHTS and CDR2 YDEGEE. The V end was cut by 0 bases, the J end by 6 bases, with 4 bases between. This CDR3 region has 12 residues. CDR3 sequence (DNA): TGTGCCAGCAGCTTGGTTTTTCAGCCCCAGCATTTT. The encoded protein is CASSLVFQPQHF.

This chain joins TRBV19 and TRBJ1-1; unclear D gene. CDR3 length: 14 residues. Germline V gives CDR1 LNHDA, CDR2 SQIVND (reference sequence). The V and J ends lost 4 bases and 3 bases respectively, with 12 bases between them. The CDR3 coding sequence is TGTGCCAGTAGTAATTCGGGGTTAGACACTGAAGCTTTCTTT. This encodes CASSNSGLDTEAFF.

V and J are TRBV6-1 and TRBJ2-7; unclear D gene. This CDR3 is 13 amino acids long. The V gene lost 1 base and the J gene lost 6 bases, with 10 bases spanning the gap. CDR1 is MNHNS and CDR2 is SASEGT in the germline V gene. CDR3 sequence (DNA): TGTGCCAGCAGTGAAGGTGGGCAGTTCGAGCAGTACTTC. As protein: CASSEGGQFEQYF.

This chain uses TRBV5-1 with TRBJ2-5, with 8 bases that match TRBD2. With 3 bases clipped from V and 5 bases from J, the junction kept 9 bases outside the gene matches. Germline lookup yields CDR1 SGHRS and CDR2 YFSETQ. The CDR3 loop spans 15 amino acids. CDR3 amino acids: CASSSGTSNSETQYF. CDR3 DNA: TGCGCCAGCAGCTCCGGGACTAGTAACTCCGAGACCCAGTACTTC.

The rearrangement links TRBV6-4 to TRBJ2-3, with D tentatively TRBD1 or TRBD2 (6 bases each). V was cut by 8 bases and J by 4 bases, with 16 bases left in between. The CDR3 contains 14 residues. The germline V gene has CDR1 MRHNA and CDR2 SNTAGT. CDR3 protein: CASAEGGPADTQYF. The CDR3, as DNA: TGTGCCAGCGCCGAAGGGGGGCCAGCAGATACGCAGTATTTT.

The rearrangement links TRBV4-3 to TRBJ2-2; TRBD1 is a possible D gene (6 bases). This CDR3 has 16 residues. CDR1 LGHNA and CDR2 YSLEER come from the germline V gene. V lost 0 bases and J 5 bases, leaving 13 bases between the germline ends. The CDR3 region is CASSQDKGVSTGELFF. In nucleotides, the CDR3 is TGCGCCAGCAGCCAAGATAAGGGGGTATCAACCGGGGAGCTGTTTTTT.

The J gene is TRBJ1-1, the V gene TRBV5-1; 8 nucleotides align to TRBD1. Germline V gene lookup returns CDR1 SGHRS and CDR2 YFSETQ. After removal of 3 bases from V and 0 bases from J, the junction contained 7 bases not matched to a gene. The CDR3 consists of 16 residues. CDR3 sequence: CASSSGTGLMNTEAFF. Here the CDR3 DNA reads TGCGCCAGCAGCTCGGGGACAGGCCTCATGAACACTGAAGCTTTCTTT.

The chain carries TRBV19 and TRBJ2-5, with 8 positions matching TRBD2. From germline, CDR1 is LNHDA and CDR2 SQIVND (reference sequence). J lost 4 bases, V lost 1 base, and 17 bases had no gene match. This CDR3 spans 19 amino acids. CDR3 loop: CASSIGGAGAWGLRETQYF. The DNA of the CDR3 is TGTGCCAGTAGTATAGGGGGAGCGGGGGCGTGGGGTTTAAGAGAGACCCAGTACTTC.

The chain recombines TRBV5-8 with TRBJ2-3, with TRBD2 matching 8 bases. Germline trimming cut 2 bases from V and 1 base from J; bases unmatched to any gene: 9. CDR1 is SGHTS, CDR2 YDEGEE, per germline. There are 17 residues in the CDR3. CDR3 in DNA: TGTGCCAGCAGCTTTACCCCCTCAGCGGGGGGCACAGATACGCAGTATTTT. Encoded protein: CASSFTPSAGGTDTQYF.

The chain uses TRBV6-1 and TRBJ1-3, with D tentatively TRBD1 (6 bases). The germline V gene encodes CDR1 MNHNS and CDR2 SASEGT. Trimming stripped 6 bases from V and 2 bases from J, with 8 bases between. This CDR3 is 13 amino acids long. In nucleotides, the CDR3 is TGTGCCAGCAGCCACAGGGCTGGAAACACCATATATTTT. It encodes CASSHRAGNTIYF.

The CDR3 DNA sequence: TGCGCCAGCAGCCAAGAACAGGGACCTAATTCACCCCTCCACTTT. Protein product: CASSQEQGPNSPLHF. The V and J genes are TRBV4-3 and TRBJ1-6; perhaps TRBD1 as D (6 bases). V gave up 0 bases and J gave up 6 bases, with 9 bases separating them. The germline V gene encodes CDR1 LGHNA and CDR2 YSLEER. This CDR3 spans 15 amino acids.

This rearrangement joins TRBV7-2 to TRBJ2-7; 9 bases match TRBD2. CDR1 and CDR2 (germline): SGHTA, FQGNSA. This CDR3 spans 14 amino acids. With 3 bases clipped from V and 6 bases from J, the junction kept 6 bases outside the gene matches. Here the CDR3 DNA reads TGTGCCAGCAGCTTTGGCGGGGGGGCTGTCGAGCAGTACTTC. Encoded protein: CASSFGGGAVEQYF.

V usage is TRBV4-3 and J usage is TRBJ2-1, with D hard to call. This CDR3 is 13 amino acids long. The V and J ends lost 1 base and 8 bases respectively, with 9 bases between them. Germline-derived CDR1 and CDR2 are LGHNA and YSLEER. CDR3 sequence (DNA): TGCGCCAGCAGCCAAGGCGTGACGGATGAGCAGTTCTTC. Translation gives CASSQGVTDEQFF.

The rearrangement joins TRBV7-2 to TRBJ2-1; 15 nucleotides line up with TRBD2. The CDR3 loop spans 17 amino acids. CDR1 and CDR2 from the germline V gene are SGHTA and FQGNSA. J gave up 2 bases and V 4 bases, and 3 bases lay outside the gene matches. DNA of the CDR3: TGTGCCAGCAGCTCCCGGACTAGCGGGGGGGCCTACAATGAGCAGTTCTTC. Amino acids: CASSSRTSGGAYNEQFF.

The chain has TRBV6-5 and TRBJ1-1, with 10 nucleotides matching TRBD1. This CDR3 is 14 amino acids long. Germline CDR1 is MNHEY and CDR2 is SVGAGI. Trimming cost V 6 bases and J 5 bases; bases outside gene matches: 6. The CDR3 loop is CASSLGQGRTEAFF. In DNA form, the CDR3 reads TGTGCCAGCAGCCTGGGACAGGGGAGGACTGAAGCTTTCTTT.

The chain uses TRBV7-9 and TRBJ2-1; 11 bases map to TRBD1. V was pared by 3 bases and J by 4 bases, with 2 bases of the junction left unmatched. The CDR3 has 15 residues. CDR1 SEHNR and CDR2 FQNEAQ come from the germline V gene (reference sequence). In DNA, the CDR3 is TGTGCCAGCAGCTTGGGACAGGGGGGTTACAATGAGCAGTTCTTC. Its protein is CASSLGQGGYNEQFF.

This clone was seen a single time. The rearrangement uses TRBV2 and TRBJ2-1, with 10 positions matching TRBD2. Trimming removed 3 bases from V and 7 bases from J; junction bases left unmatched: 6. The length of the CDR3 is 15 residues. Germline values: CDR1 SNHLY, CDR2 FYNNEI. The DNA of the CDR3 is TGTGCCAGCAGTGAGGTAGCGGGGGGTGGGAATGAGCAGTTCTTC. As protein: CASSEVAGGGNEQFF.

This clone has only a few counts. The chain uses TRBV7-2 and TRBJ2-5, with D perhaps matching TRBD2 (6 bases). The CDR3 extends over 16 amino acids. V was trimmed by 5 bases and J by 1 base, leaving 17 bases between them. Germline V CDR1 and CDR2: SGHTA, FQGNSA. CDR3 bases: TGTGCCAGCAGCCTATCAGCGGGCACCGTCCAAGAGACCCAGTACTTC. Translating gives CASSLSAGTVQETQYF.

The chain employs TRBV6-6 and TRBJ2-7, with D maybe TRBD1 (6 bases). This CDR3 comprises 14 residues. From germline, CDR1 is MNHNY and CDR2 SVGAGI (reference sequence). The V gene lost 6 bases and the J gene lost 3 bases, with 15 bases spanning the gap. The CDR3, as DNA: TGTGCCAGCAGCAGGGGCATTTTTAACTACGAGCAGTACTTC. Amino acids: CASSRGIFNYEQYF.

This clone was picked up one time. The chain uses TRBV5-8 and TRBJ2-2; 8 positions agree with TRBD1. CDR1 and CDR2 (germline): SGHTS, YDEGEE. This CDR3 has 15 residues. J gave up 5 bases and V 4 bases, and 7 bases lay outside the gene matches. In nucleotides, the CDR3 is TGTGCCAGCAGCGCCGCGGACAGGGTGACCGGGGAGCTGTTTTTT. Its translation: CASSAADRVTGELFF.

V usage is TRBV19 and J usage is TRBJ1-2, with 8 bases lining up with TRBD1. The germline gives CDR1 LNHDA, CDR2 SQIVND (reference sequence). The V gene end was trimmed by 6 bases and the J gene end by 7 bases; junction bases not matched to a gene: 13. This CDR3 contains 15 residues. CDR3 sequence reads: CASSPQGVIGSGYTF. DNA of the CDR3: TGTGCCAGTAGCCCACAGGGGGTCATTGGATCTGGCTACACCTTC. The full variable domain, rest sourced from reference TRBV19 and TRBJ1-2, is DGGITQSPKYLFRKEGQNVTLSCEQNLNHDAMYWYRQDPGQGLRLIYYSQIVNDFQKGDIAEGYSVSREKKESFPLTVTSAQKNPTAFYLCASSPQGVIGSGYTFGSGTRLTVV.